The sequence of this T cell receptor (beta chain) was determined in a study of T-cell reconstitution after alpha-beta-depleted transplantation in children. In its sample, this clonotype was seen a few times. Researchers prepared the TCRbeta library using unique molecular identifiers, the study reports. Using its own MiXCR run on the PCR reads, TCRdb lists one record per CDR3 protein. The table shows around 500,000 distinct CDR3 sequences, with 9.5% to 15% occurring only once. Germline V gene sequence: CDR1 MNHEY, CDR2 SMNVEV (reference sequence). V was pared by 6 bases and J by 6 bases, with 15 bases between. There are 13 residues in the CDR3.

The source material was PBMCs from the stem cell graft donor, sampled from the stem cell graft. The receptor was isolated from a human donor who donated a stem cell graft to a child with combined immunodeficiency. The V and J genes are TRBV27 and TRBJ2-7; D gene uncertain. The CDR3 region is CASSPASDSEQYF. CDR3 nucleotides: TGTGCCAGCAGCCCCGCGAGCGACTCCGAGCAGTACTTC.